These T cell receptor beta chains were read from a single sample in a study of blood T cell repertoires in COVID-19. Assay: immunoSEQ multiplex PCR; the TCRdb copy retains only in-frame clones and omits some. The data hold roughly 160,000 clones, with more than 80% observed a single time. Sequencing was carried out using PBMCs or T cells enriched from blood (not recorded which). The receptors derive from a man aged 50 to 60 who had recovered from COVID-19. The CDR3 runs from the conserved cysteine through the conserved F or W. The D gene is left open where the match is weak. Clone sizes are given selectively: once, few, many, or a class where the clone is expanded.

CDR3 DNA: TGTGCCAGCAGCTTGGCGGGGTCCTACAATGAGCAGTTCTTC; CDR3 protein: CASSLAGSYNEQFF; J gene: TRBJ2-1; clone size: -; V gene: TRBV7-9; D gene: -
CDR3 DNA: TGTGCCAGCAGCTTAATGGCAGGTCGCAATGAGCAGTTCTTC; CDR3 protein: CASSLMAGRNEQFF; J gene: TRBJ2-1; clone size: -; V gene: TRBV7-3; D gene: -
CDR3 DNA: TGTGCCAGCTCACTCCTAGCGACTAGCACAGATACGCAGTATTTT; CDR3 protein: CASSLLATSTDTQYF; J gene: TRBJ2-3; clone size: -; V gene: TRBV18; D gene: -
CDR3 DNA: TGTGCCAGCAGTCCCCTCTTTGAGCAGTACTTC; CDR3 protein: CASSPLFEQYF; J gene: TRBJ2-7; clone size: once; V gene: TRBV12-3/TRBV12-4; D gene: -
CDR3 DNA: TGTGCCAGCAGCGGGGGACAACCAAACACTGAAGCTTTCTTT; CDR3 protein: CASSGGQPNTEAFF; J gene: TRBJ1-1; clone size: -; V gene: TRBV9; D gene: -
CDR3 DNA: TGTGCCAGCAGCTCGATATGGGACAGGGGGCTTATGGGAGCTTTCTTT; CDR3 protein: CASSSIWDRGLMGAFF; J gene: TRBJ1-1; clone size: -; V gene: TRBV7-2; D gene: TRBD1
CDR3 DNA: TGTGCCAGCAGCCAAGTGGAGACTAACTATGGCTACACCTTC; CDR3 protein: CASSQVETNYGYTF; J gene: TRBJ1-2; clone size: -; V gene: TRBV7-9; D gene: -
CDR3 DNA: TGTGCCAGCAGCCAAGATCAGGGGAGATCCTACGAGCAGTACTTC; CDR3 protein: CASSQDQGRSYEQYF; J gene: TRBJ2-7; clone size: -; V gene: TRBV4-2; D gene: -
CDR3 DNA: TGTGCCACCAGCCCAGCGGCCAGGACAGTCACTAGGAATGAGCAGTTCTTC; CDR3 protein: CATSPAARTVTRNEQFF; J gene: TRBJ2-1; clone size: -; V gene: TRBV15; D gene: -
CDR3 DNA: TGTGCCAGCAGTTTCAGGGTCGGGGAGCAGTACTTC; CDR3 protein: CASSFRVGEQYF; J gene: TRBJ2-7; clone size: -; V gene: TRBV27; D gene: -
CDR3 DNA: TGTGCCAGCAGCTTCCTGCTCGGGGAAGAGACCCAGTACTTC; CDR3 protein: CASSFLLGEETQYF; J gene: TRBJ2-5; clone size: -; V gene: TRBV7-9; D gene: -
CDR3 DNA: TGTGCCAGTAGTACCCGACTAGCAGATACGCAGTATTTT; CDR3 protein: CASSTRLADTQYF; J gene: TRBJ2-3; clone size: -; V gene: TRBV19; D gene: -
CDR3 DNA: TGCGCCAGCAGCCAAGAGTCACTAGCGGGGGACACAGATACGCAGTATTTT; CDR3 protein: CASSQESLAGDTDTQYF; J gene: TRBJ2-3; clone size: once; V gene: TRBV4-3; D gene: TRBD2
CDR3 DNA: TGTGCCAGCAGCCAAAGGGGAGGAGATACGCAGTATTTT; CDR3 protein: CASSQRGGDTQYF; J gene: TRBJ2-3; clone size: -; V gene: TRBV14; D gene: -
CDR3 DNA: TGTGCCAGCAGCTTGGCCTTGCGGACTGAAGCTTTCTTT; CDR3 protein: CASSLALRTEAFF; J gene: TRBJ1-1; clone size: -; V gene: TRBV5-6; D gene: -
CDR3 DNA: TGTGCCAGCAGTCCCGGTATTGGGAGCTCCTATAATTCACCCCTCCACTTT; CDR3 protein: CASSPGIGSSYNSPLHF; J gene: TRBJ1-6; clone size: -; V gene: TRBV6-2/TRBV6-3; D gene: -
CDR3 DNA: TGTGCAAGTCGCCCAAAGCCAGGGGCCAAAAACATTCAGTACTTC; CDR3 protein: CASRPKPGAKNIQYF; J gene: TRBJ2-4; clone size: -; V gene: TRBV12-2; D gene: -
CDR3 DNA: TGTGCCAGCAGCGTAGTGGCAGGGTCAACCTCTGGAAACACCATATATTTT; CDR3 protein: CASSVVAGSTSGNTIYF; J gene: TRBJ1-3; clone size: -; V gene: TRBV9; D gene: -
CDR3 DNA: TGTGCCAGCAGCTCCTCAGGAGGGAACACTGAAGCTTTCTTT; CDR3 protein: CASSSSGGNTEAFF; J gene: TRBJ1-1; clone size: -; V gene: TRBV3-1/TRBV3-2; D gene: -
CDR3 DNA: TGTGCCAGCAGCCGGGACAGATATCAGCCCCAGCATTTT; CDR3 protein: CASSRDRYQPQHF; J gene: TRBJ1-5; clone size: once; V gene: TRBV6-5; D gene: TRBD1
CDR3 DNA: TGTGCCAGCAGCTTAGCGAACAGGGGGCAAGAGACCCAGTACTTC; CDR3 protein: CASSLANRGQETQYF; J gene: TRBJ2-5; clone size: -; V gene: TRBV7-9; D gene: TRBD1
CDR3 DNA: TGCAGTGCTAGTTACAGCGGGGGGGGAGAGACCCAGTACTTC; CDR3 protein: CSASYSGGGETQYF; J gene: TRBJ2-5; clone size: -; V gene: TRBV20-1; D gene: TRBD2
CDR3 DNA: TGCGCCAGCAGCCCCCGGGGGTCGTGGGGCGAGCAGTACTTC; CDR3 protein: CASSPRGSWGEQYF; J gene: TRBJ2-7; clone size: -; V gene: TRBV5-1; D gene: -
CDR3 DNA: TGTGCCACCAGCAGCATCAGACAGGGAGGAGGCTACACCTTC; CDR3 protein: CATSSIRQGGGYTF; J gene: TRBJ1-2; clone size: few; V gene: TRBV15; D gene: TRBD1
CDR3 DNA: TGTGCCAGCAGCCCCCAGTCGGCAGGGTCTGGGGCCAACGTCCTGACTTTC; CDR3 protein: CASSPQSAGSGANVLTF; J gene: TRBJ2-6; clone size: -; V gene: TRBV9; D gene: -
CDR3 DNA: TGTGCCAGCCGGACCCAGGGGGGCGTTTCACCCCTCCACTTT; CDR3 protein: CASRTQGGVSPLHF; J gene: TRBJ1-6; clone size: -; V gene: TRBV6-5; D gene: TRBD1
CDR3 DNA: TGTGCCAGCAGCTTTAGTGGGGCTCAGCAGGGTGGCTACACCTTC; CDR3 protein: CASSFSGAQQGGYTF; J gene: TRBJ1-2; clone size: -; V gene: TRBV7-2; D gene: -
CDR3 DNA: TGTGCCAGCGCCCGTGTTAAGGGGAGCACAGATACGCAGTATTTT; CDR3 protein: CASARVKGSTDTQYF; J gene: TRBJ2-3; clone size: -; V gene: TRBV6-5; D gene: -
CDR3 DNA: TGTGCCAGCAGTACCTCAGGAGGGTCAGGTTCACCCCTCCACTTT; CDR3 protein: CASSTSGGSGSPLHF; J gene: TRBJ1-6; clone size: -; V gene: TRBV6-5; D gene: -
CDR3 DNA: TGTGCCAGCAGCTCCGGGACTAGCGTCCTCTCGGGAGATACGCAGTATTTT; CDR3 protein: CASSSGTSVLSGDTQYF; J gene: TRBJ2-3; clone size: -; V gene: TRBV3-1/TRBV3-2; D gene: TRBD2
CDR3 DNA: TGTGCCACCAGTGATTTTTACGGGGAGCTGTTTTTT; CDR3 protein: CATSDFYGELFF; J gene: TRBJ2-2; clone size: -; V gene: TRBV24-1; D gene: -
CDR3 DNA: TGTGCCAGCAGCCAGTCCGGTGGCTACACCTTC; CDR3 protein: CASSQSGGYTF; J gene: TRBJ1-2; clone size: -; V gene: TRBV3-1/TRBV3-2; D gene: -
CDR3 DNA: TGTGCCACCCGGCGGGGGAATCAGCCCCAGCATTTT; CDR3 protein: CATRRGNQPQHF; J gene: TRBJ1-5; clone size: -; V gene: TRBV6-5; D gene: -